One and the same sample provided the 6 T cell receptor beta chains below, sequenced in a study of blood T cell repertoires in COVID-19. The method was immunoSEQ multiplex PCR; TCRdb's version includes in-frame clones alone and lacks a portion of them. This table holds 300,000 to 400,000 clones, about 86% found once. Sequenced material: peripheral blood. Receptors originate from a man younger than 45 with active or convalescent COVID-19.

J is TRBJ1-5 and V is TRBV6-6; unclear D gene. Trimming took off 2 bases at V and 1 base at J, with 9 bases between the two ends. This CDR3 has 15 residues. Germline V gives CDR1 MNHNY, CDR2 SVGAGI (reference sequence). The CDR3 loop is CASSYPPGSNQPQHF. The CDR3 DNA sequence: TGTGCCAGCAGTTACCCCCCTGGCAGCAATCAGCCCCAGCATTTT.

In this sample, this clone turned up once. The chain uses TRBV2 and TRBJ1-4, with 8 bases identical to TRBD1. The ends lost 3 bases at V and 8 bases at J; junction bases unmatched: 5. The CDR3 length is 14 residues. CDR1 and CDR2 from the germline V gene are SNHLY and FYNNEI. The CDR3 loop is CASSEDRAGEKLFF. The CDR3 DNA is TGTGCCAGCAGTGAGGACAGGGCTGGAGAAAAACTGTTTTTT.

This clone has just a few counts. The chain has TRBV5-4 and TRBJ1-4; 9 bases map to TRBD1. The trim removed 4 bases at V and 8 bases at J, leaving 6 bases unmatched. Germline V gene lookup returns CDR1 SGHNT and CDR2 YYREEE (reference sequence). CDR3 length equals 14 residues. The CDR3 reads CASSKDRGDEKLFF. In nucleotides, the CDR3 is TGTGCCAGCAGCAAGGACAGGGGTGACGAAAAACTGTTTTTT.

This chain connects TRBV28 to TRBJ2-1; 7 nucleotides align to TRBD2. Germline V gene lookup returns CDR1 MDHEN and CDR2 SYDVKM. This CDR3 has 14 residues. V dropped 7 bases and J dropped 7; count of bases not matched to a gene: 10. CDR3 protein: CASIGGGGGNEQFF. The CDR3 region has the DNA TGTGCCAGCATCGGAGGTGGGGGGGGAAATGAGCAGTTCTTC. The full variable domain, with the rest looked up from reference TRBV28 and TRBJ2-1, is DVKVTQSSRYLVKRTGEKVFLECVQDMDHENMFWYRQDPGLGLRLIYFSYDVKMKEKGDIPEGYSVSREKKERFSLILESASTNQTSMYLCASIGGGGGNEQFFGPGTRLTVL.

This rearrangement joins TRBV13 to TRBJ2-1; 16 bases are a match to TRBD2. Germline V gene sequence: CDR1 PRHDT, CDR2 FYEKMQ (reference sequence). The CDR3 consists of 18 residues. V trimming: 4 bases; J trimming: 7 bases; junction bases outside the gene matches: 10. Here the CDR3 DNA reads TGTGCCAGCAGCTCGGGACTAGCGGGAGGGTCACAGTGGAATGAGCAGTTCTTC. This sequence encodes CASSSGLAGGSQWNEQFF.

The chain is built from TRBV28 and TRBJ2-1; 7 positions match TRBD1. V lost 8 bases and J lost 7; bases outside the gene matches: 11. Germline V gives CDR1 MDHEN, CDR2 SYDVKM. CDR3 length: 14 amino acids. The CDR3 DNA reads TGTGCCAGCGGACCCGTAGACAGGGTGAATGAGCAGTTCTTC. Translating gives CASGPVDRVNEQFF.